These 28 T cell receptor beta chains share one sample of origin, sequenced in a study of CD8 T cells in Susac syndrome. The authors reverse transcribed about 0.5 to 1 ug RNA with random hexamers. TCRdb ran MiXCR on the immunoSEQ multiplex PCR reads and lists one entry per CDR3 protein. The sample lists about 130,000 distinct CDR3 sequences; around 93% were seen once. Sequenced: CD8+ T cells from PBMCs. Receptor source: a human donor with Susac syndrome.

CDR3 coding DNA: TGTGCCACCCGAGAGAACGAAGTTCCTGAAGCTTTCTTT. Translated, it gives CATRENEVPEAFF. The chain is built from TRBV28 and TRBJ1-1; no firm D call. CDR1 is MDHEN, CDR2 SYDVKM, per germline. This CDR3 region has 13 residues. V dropped 10 bases and J dropped 6 bases, with 18 bases sitting between them.

V usage is TRBV4-1 and J usage is TRBJ2-7; the D gene is possibly TRBD2 (5 bases). The CDR3 totals 13 residues. Per germline, CDR1 MGHRA and CDR2 YSYEKL. V lost 2 bases and J lost 3, with 8 bases in between. The CDR3 DNA reads as TGCGCCAGCAGCCAATCCGGGAACTACGAGCAGTACTTC. This sequence encodes CASSQSGNYEQYF.

In this sample, this clonotype turned up once. The CDR3 DNA follows: TGTGCCAGCAGTGATCCTAGCAGAAATGAGCAGTTCTTC. It specifies CASSDPSRNEQFF. This chain links TRBV6-1 with TRBJ2-1; D is possibly TRBD2 (5 bases). There are 13 residues in the CDR3. The V gene's germline CDR1 is MNHNS and CDR2 SASEGT. V gave up 3 bases and J gave up 7 bases, with 10 bases separating them.

This chain links TRBV30 with TRBJ1-2, with TRBD1 matching 7 bases. CDR3 length: 16 amino acids. Trimming took 2 bases from V and 2 from J; bases not matched to a gene: 11. The germline gives CDR1 GTSNPN, CDR2 SVGIG (reference sequence). CDR3: CAWSLAGQSFNYGYTF. In DNA, the CDR3 is TGTGCCTGGAGTCTAGCGGGACAGTCTTTCAACTATGGCTACACCTTC.

V gene TRBV7-6 combines with J gene TRBJ1-4; 9 bases map to TRBD1. This CDR3 has 14 amino acids. The trim removed 3 bases at V and 7 bases at J, leaving 3 bases unmatched. Germline CDR1 reads SGHVS; CDR2 reads FNYEAQ. In DNA form, the CDR3 reads TGTGCCAGCAGCTTGGGACAGGGATTTGAAAAACTGTTTTTT. This translates into CASSLGQGFEKLFF.

The chain links TRBV6-5 to TRBJ2-5, with 8 bases aligning to TRBD1. Germline CDR1 is MNHEY and CDR2 is SVGAGI. V shed 0 bases and J 3 bases; nucleotides not matched to a gene: 6. The CDR3 runs 16 residues. The CDR3 spells CASSYSQDREEETQYF. As DNA, the CDR3 is TGTGCCAGCAGTTACTCTCAGGACAGGGAAGAAGAGACCCAGTACTTC.

The rearrangement joins TRBV15 to TRBJ2-7; D remains ambiguous. This CDR3 spans 15 amino acids. V was cut by 1 base and J by 5 bases, with 15 bases left in between. The V gene's germline CDR1 is LNHNV and CDR2 YYDKDF (reference sequence). In DNA, the CDR3 is TGTGCCACCAGCAGAGTGCTCGCCCCTGCCGACGAGCAGTACTTC. This sequence encodes CATSRVLAPADEQYF.

CDR3 nucleotides: TGCAGTGCTAGAGATTATGGGCTTCCCGGCGAGCAGTACTTC. Translating gives CSARDYGLPGEQYF. The rearrangement joins TRBV20-1 to TRBJ2-7; no firm D call. Trimming removed 0 bases from V and 6 bases from J, with 15 bases in between. The CDR3 has 14 residues. In germline, CDR1 is DFQATT, CDR2 SNEGSKA (reference sequence).

The J gene is TRBJ2-2, the V gene TRBV25-1; possible D gene TRBD2, 6 bases. Germline-derived CDR1 and CDR2 are MGHDK and SYGVNS. Trimming pared 1 base from V and 2 bases from J, leaving 8 bases between. The CDR3 is made up of 15 amino acids. The CDR3: CASSEFSGNTGELFF. The CDR3 nucleotides read TGTGCCAGCAGTGAATTTAGCGGAAACACCGGGGAGCTGTTTTTT.

This clonotype occurred a few times. The V gene is TRBV5-1, the J gene TRBJ2-5; 9 bases line up with TRBD2. The CDR3 is 14 amino acids. V lost 5 bases to trimming and J lost 4 bases; unmatched junction nucleotides: 6. Germline-derived CDR1 and CDR2 are SGHRS and YFSETQ. CDR3 in amino acids: CASRPGLAGETQYF. The CDR3 DNA reads as TGCGCCAGCAGACCGGGACTAGCTGGAGAGACCCAGTACTTC.

This clonotype was seen just once. The gene calls are TRBV28 and TRBJ2-3; D gene unclear. The CDR3 has 13 amino acids. V dropped 6 bases and J dropped 6 bases, with 13 bases sitting between them. Germline-derived CDR1 and CDR2 are MDHEN and SYDVKM. This CDR3 reads CASSLATYDTQYF. The CDR3, as DNA: TGTGCCAGCAGCCTTGCTACGTACGATACGCAGTATTTT.

The V call is TRBV13, the J call TRBJ2-1; 7 nucleotides agree with TRBD2. There are 14 residues in the CDR3. V lost 3 bases to trimming and J lost 9 bases; unmatched junction nucleotides: 8. Germline V lookup: CDR1 PRHDT, CDR2 FYEKMQ (reference sequence). CDR3 nucleotide sequence: TGTGCCAGCAGCTTGAGGGCGGGAGTGGTTGAGCAGTTCTTC. Its translation is CASSLRAGVVEQFF.

The gene calls are TRBV11-2 and TRBJ1-1; TRBD1 aligns across 11 bases. V dropped 5 bases and J dropped 3; count of bases not matched to a gene: 14. The CDR3 extends over 18 amino acids. From germline, CDR1 is SGHAT and CDR2 FQNNGV. In DNA form, the CDR3 reads TGTGCCAGCAGCCAAGGACAGGGGGCAGGAAGATTGGACACTGAAGCTTTCTTT. Amino acid sequence: CASSQGQGAGRLDTEAFF.

This clonotype was seen just once. This sequence joins TRBV6-5 and TRBJ2-3; no reliable D call. CDR3 length: 13 amino acids. Germline loops: CDR1 MNHEY, CDR2 SVGAGI. V was shortened by 11 bases and J by 3 bases, with 15 bases between the two germline ends. In DNA, the CDR3 is TGTGCCTCACGGATACAGCCAACAGATACGCAGTATTTT. Translating it yields CASRIQPTDTQYF.

J is TRBJ1-1 and V is TRBV5-1, with D maybe TRBD1 (5 bases). The V and J ends lost 0 bases and 1 base respectively, with 10 bases between them. CDR1 is SGHRS and CDR2 is YFSETQ in the germline V gene. CDR3 size: 15 residues. The CDR3 here is CASSLDSQGNTEAFF. In nucleotides, the CDR3 is TGCGCCAGCAGCTTGGACAGCCAGGGGAACACTGAAGCTTTCTTT. Variable domain in full (rest from reference TRBV5-1 and TRBJ1-1): KAGVTQTPRYLIKTRGQQVTLSCSPISGHRSVSWYQQTPGQGLQFLFEYFSETQRNKGNFPGRFSGRQFSNSRSEMNVSTLELGDSALYLCASSLDSQGNTEAFFGQGTRLTVV.

The chain couples TRBV3-1 to TRBJ2-3, with D possibly TRBD1 on 6 matching bases. Germline V gives CDR1 LGHDT, CDR2 YNNKEL (reference sequence). The CDR3 has 16 residues. Trimming stripped 0 bases from V and 2 bases from J, with 12 bases between. Written as DNA, the CDR3 is TGTGCCAGCAGCCAAGACTGGACAGAATACACAGATACGCAGTATTTT. It encodes CASSQDWTEYTDTQYF.

J is TRBJ2-1 and V is TRBV30, with D possibly being TRBD2 (6 bases). Germline CDR1 reads GTSNPN; CDR2 reads SVGIG (reference sequence). V dropped 5 bases and J dropped 7 bases, with 15 bases sitting between them. This CDR3 region has 13 residues. CDR3 DNA sequence: TGTGCCTGGGAGGGAGGACTTCCTAATGAGCAGTTCTTC. This gives the protein CAWEGGLPNEQFF.

This chain connects TRBV25-1 to TRBJ2-3; D uncertain. The germline CDR1 and CDR2 sequences are MGHDK and SYGVNS. There are 13 residues in the CDR3. V was pared by 4 bases and J by 3 bases, with 8 bases between. The CDR3 protein is CASSVYLTDTQYF. CDR3 sequence (DNA): TGTGCCAGCAGTGTCTATTTAACAGATACGCAGTATTTT.

The rearrangement uses TRBV5-1 and TRBJ1-2; D gene ambiguous. This CDR3 has 15 residues. Germline CDR1 SGHRS, CDR2 YFSETQ. The V gene lost 3 bases and the J gene lost 3 bases, with 15 bases spanning the gap. The CDR3 nucleotides read TGCGCCAGCAGCTCATCGTTGATCCGGGACTATGGCTACACCTTC. Translating gives CASSSSLIRDYGYTF.

The rearrangement uses TRBV5-8 and TRBJ2-7, with D possibly being TRBD1 (5 bases). The length of the CDR3 is 14 residues. The ends were cut back, 1 base at V and 3 bases at J, with 11 bases in the middle. Germline V CDR1 and CDR2: SGHTS, YDEGEE. CDR3 sequence (DNA): TGTGCCAGCAGCTTGAATCTGGGGCACTACGAGCAGTACTTC. Protein sequence: CASSLNLGHYEQYF.

This clonotype was counted once. The V call is TRBV5-1, the J call TRBJ2-7, with 11 bases lining up with TRBD2. Germline V gene data show CDR1 as SGHRS and CDR2 as YFSETQ. The CDR3 has 15 residues. V gave up 4 bases and J gave up 0 bases; unmatched junction bases: 3. CDR3 DNA sequence: TGCGCCAGCAGCGGGGGACTAGCGGCCTCCTACGAGCAGTACTTC. Translation: CASSGGLAASYEQYF.

This chain connects TRBV10-3 to TRBJ1-5; 8 bases are a match to TRBD1. Germline V gene data show CDR1 as ENHRY and CDR2 as SYGVKD. The ends lost 9 bases at V and 0 bases at J; junction bases unmatched: 13. The CDR3 is made up of 17 amino acids. The DNA of the CDR3 is TGTGCCATGTCCGGGACAGGCATAATCTATAGCAATCAGCCCCAGCATTTT. This encodes CAMSGTGIIYSNQPQHF.

The chain combines TRBV6-1 with TRBJ2-1, with 11 bases fitting TRBD1. There are 16 residues in the CDR3. J was trimmed by 10 bases and V by 4 bases; bases with no gene match: 12. CDR1 and CDR2 (germline): MNHNS, SASEGT. This CDR3 reads CASSVSPGQGGSEQFF. The CDR3 DNA reads TGTGCCAGCAGTGTCTCCCCGGGACAGGGGGGATCGGAGCAGTTCTTC.

The J gene is TRBJ1-2, the V gene TRBV28; D possibly corresponds to TRBD1 (5 bases). This CDR3 spans 13 amino acids. The V and J ends lost 2 bases and 3 bases respectively, with 7 bases between them. Germline CDR1 reads MDHEN; CDR2 reads SYDVKM. CDR3 loop: CASSLPGHYGYTF. The CDR3 DNA is TGTGCCAGCAGTTTACCGGGACACTATGGCTACACCTTC.

The V and J genes are TRBV30 and TRBJ2-5; TRBD1 aligns across 8 bases. The CDR3 is 17 residues long. Per germline, CDR1 GTSNPN and CDR2 SVGIG (reference sequence). Trimming at V came to 4 bases and at J to 3 bases, leaving 16 bases not matched to a gene. The CDR3 protein is CAWTDHGQGGWEETQYF. The DNA of the CDR3 is TGTGCCTGGACCGATCATGGACAGGGTGGTTGGGAAGAGACCCAGTACTTC.

This rearrangement joins TRBV7-9 to TRBJ2-1; no definite D call. Germline lookup yields CDR1 SEHNR and CDR2 FQNEAQ (reference sequence). The CDR3 has 14 residues. Trimming removed 2 bases from V and 8 bases from J, with 13 bases in between. The CDR3 is CASSLIPPPDEQFF. For the CDR3, the DNA is TGTGCCAGCAGCTTAATCCCCCCTCCGGATGAGCAGTTCTTC.

V gene TRBV27 combines with J gene TRBJ2-7, with TRBD2 as a possible D gene (6 bases). Germline V gene sequence: CDR1 MNHEY, CDR2 SMNVEV (reference sequence). V was clipped by 2 bases and J by 6 bases, with 14 bases between them. The CDR3 is 14 residues long. The CDR3 sequence: CASSLVGSSGEQYF. CDR3 bases: TGTGCCAGCAGTTTAGTCGGGAGTTCTGGCGAGCAGTACTTC.

The rearrangement links TRBV12-3 or TRBV12-4 to TRBJ2-1; D uncertain. The CDR3 spans 11 residues. Trimming pared 5 bases from V and 9 bases from J, leaving 8 bases between. CDR3 nucleotides: TGTGCCAGCAGTCTCCATAGTGAGCAGTTCTTC. Amino acid sequence: CASSLHSEQFF.